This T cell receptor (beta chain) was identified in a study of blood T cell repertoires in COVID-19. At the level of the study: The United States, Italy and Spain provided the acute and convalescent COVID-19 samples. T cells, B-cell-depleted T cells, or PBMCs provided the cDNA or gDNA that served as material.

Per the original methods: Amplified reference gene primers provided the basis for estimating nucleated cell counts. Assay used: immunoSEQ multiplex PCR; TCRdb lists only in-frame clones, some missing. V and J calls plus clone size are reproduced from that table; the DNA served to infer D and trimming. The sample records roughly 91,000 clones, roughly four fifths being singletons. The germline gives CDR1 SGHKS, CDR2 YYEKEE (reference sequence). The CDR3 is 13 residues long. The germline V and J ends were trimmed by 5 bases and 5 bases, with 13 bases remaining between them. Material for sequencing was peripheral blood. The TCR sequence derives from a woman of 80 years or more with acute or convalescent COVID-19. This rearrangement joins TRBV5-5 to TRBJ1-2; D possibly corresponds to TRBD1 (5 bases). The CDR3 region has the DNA TGTGCCAGCAGTTCCGACAGTTGGTATGGCTACACCTTC. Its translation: CASSSDSWYGYTF.